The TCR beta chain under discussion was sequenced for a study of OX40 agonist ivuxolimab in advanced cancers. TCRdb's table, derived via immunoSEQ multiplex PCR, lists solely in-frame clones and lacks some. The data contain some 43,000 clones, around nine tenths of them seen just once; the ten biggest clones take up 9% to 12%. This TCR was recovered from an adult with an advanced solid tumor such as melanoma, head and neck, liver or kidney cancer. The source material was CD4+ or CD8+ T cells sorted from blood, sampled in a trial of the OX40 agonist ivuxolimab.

As DNA, the CDR3 is TGCGCCAGCAGCGAGGGAAACAATCAGCCCCAGCATTTT. Its translation is CASSEGNNQPQHF. The rearrangement joins TRBV5-1 to TRBJ1-5; D uncertain. Germline-derived CDR1 and CDR2 are SGHRS and YFSETQ. Deletions cut 4 bases from V and 3 bases from J, with 8 bases between. CDR3 length: 13 residues. The whole variable domain, remainder taken from reference TRBV5-1 and TRBJ1-5, is KAGVTQTPRYLIKTRGQQVTLSCSPISGHRSVSWYQQTPGQGLQFLFEYFSETQRNKGNFPGRFSGRQFSNSRSEMNVSTLELGDSALYLCASSEGNNQPQHFGDGTRLSIL.